Each of the 30 T cell receptor beta chains below was sequenced from the same sample in a study of T cell responses to AZD1222 COVID-19 vaccine. Data came from immunoSEQ multiplex PCR; TCRdb stores just in-frame clones and leaves some out. In the table there are around 78,000 clones, over 85% of which are singletons. This material consisted of peripheral blood, taken on day 0 of AZD1222 vaccination. These receptors all come from an adult in good health.

J is TRBJ1-2 and V is TRBV2; D is unresolved. The CDR3 extends over 14 amino acids. The V gene's germline CDR1 is SNHLY and CDR2 FYNNEI. V lost 0 bases and J lost 4, with 9 bases in between. The CDR3, as DNA: TGTGCCAGCAGTGAAGCTGGCATAGCCTATGGCTACACCTTC. Translating it yields CASSEAGIAYGYTF.

As DNA, the CDR3 is TGTGCCAGCAGTCCGATGGCCCCACCCCTCCACTTT. This encodes CASSPMAPPLHF. This sequence joins TRBV6-5 and TRBJ1-6; D not certain. The CDR3 is made up of 12 amino acids. CDR1 and CDR2 from the germline V gene are MNHEY and SVGAGI. The ends were cut back, 5 bases at V and 11 bases at J, with 10 bases in the middle.

The chain combines TRBV10-3 with TRBJ2-5, with TRBD2 matching over 7 bases. The V segment lost 11 bases and the J segment 2 bases; nucleotides outside the gene matches: 8. CDR3 length: 13 amino acids. Per the germline V gene, CDR1 is ENHRY and CDR2 is SYGVKD. The CDR3 loop reads CASQPGLQETQYF. As DNA, the CDR3 is TGTGCCTCCCAGCCGGGACTACAAGAGACCCAGTACTTC.

This clone came up once. The V and J genes are TRBV24-1 and TRBJ2-3; TRBD2 aligns across 13 bases. The CDR3 consists of 17 residues. Germline lookup yields CDR1 KGHDR and CDR2 SFDVKD. With V trimmed by 3 bases and J by 2 bases, 4 bases remained unmatched. The CDR3 loop reads CATSDPGTSGATDTQYF. CDR3 bases: TGTGCCACCAGTGATCCTGGGACTAGCGGGGCCACAGATACGCAGTATTTT.

V usage is TRBV10-1 and J usage is TRBJ1-1, with TRBD1 matching 7 bases. CDR3 length: 12 residues. J gave up 0 bases and V 11 bases, and 3 bases lay outside the gene matches. The germline V gene encodes CDR1 WNHNN and CDR2 SYGVQD (reference sequence). The CDR3 DNA reads as TGCGCCGGGGGACAGTTGAACACTGAAGCTTTCTTT. This sequence encodes CAGGQLNTEAFF.

The genes are TRBV6-5 and TRBJ1-2; possible D gene TRBD1, 5 bases. This CDR3 comprises 14 residues. With 6 bases removed from V and 0 bases from J, the gap between germline ends came to 11 bases. CDR1 is MNHEY and CDR2 is SVGAGI in the germline V gene. CDR3 DNA sequence: TGTGCCAGCAGATGGGGGGTAGCTAACTATGGCTACACCTTC. Translating it yields CASRWGVANYGYTF.

The chain links TRBV11-3 to TRBJ2-3; no reliable D call. Germline values: CDR1 SGHNT, CDR2 YENEEA. CDR3 size: 13 residues. V was trimmed by 1 base and J by 4 bases, leaving 6 bases between them. CDR3 amino acids: CASSLASPDTQYF. The CDR3 bases are TGTGCCAGCAGCTTAGCAAGCCCAGATACGCAGTATTTT.

This chain links TRBV9 with TRBJ2-3; D is undetermined. CDR1 is SGDLS and CDR2 is YYNGEE in the germline V gene. The germline V and J ends were trimmed by 1 base and 2 bases, with 11 bases remaining between them. This CDR3 region has 15 residues. CDR3 nucleotides: TGTGCCAGCAGCGTACAGTCTGGGTACACAGATACGCAGTATTTT. Its translation: CASSVQSGYTDTQYF.

This sequence joins TRBV27 and TRBJ2-2, with D hard to call. CDR1 and CDR2 from the germline V gene are MNHEY and SMNVEV (reference sequence). Trimming removed 6 bases at V and 1 base at J, with 12 bases between. The CDR3 contains 15 residues. The CDR3 bases are TGTGCCAGCAGAGAGAATCTGGGGAACACCGGGGAGCTGTTTTTT. Translated, it gives CASRENLGNTGELFF.

The V call is TRBV25-1, the J call TRBJ1-4; D unresolved. The ends were cut back, 5 bases at V and 7 bases at J, with 11 bases in the middle. Germline V gene sequence: CDR1 MGHDK, CDR2 SYGVNS. This CDR3 comprises 13 residues. CDR3 DNA sequence: TGTGCCAGCAGTTCAGGATTTGGTGAAAAACTGTTTTTT. Translated: CASSSGFGEKLFF.

J is TRBJ1-4 and V is TRBV4-2; D ambiguous. CDR3 length equals 16 residues. With 1 base removed from V and 0 bases from J, the gap between germline ends came to 9 bases. The germline gives CDR1 LGHNA, CDR2 YNFKEQ. Written as DNA, the CDR3 is TGTGCCAGCAGCCAAGGACCGGTCGCAACTAATGAAAAACTGTTTTTT. Its protein is CASSQGPVATNEKLFF.

The chain combines TRBV7-8 with TRBJ2-1, with a possible D match to TRBD1 (5 bases). The CDR3 has 14 residues. The ends were cut back, 5 bases at V and 7 bases at J, with 15 bases in the middle. Germline CDR1 SGHVS, CDR2 FQNEAQ. This CDR3 is CASSPQGGSNEQFF. The CDR3 nucleotides read TGTGCCAGCAGCCCTCAGGGTGGTAGTAATGAGCAGTTCTTC. The variable domain in full, with the rest retrieved from reference TRBV7-8 and TRBJ2-1, is GAGVSQSPRYKVAKRGQDVALRCDPISGHVSLFWYQQALGQGPEFLTYFQNEAQLDKSGLPSDRFFAERPEGSVSTLKIQRTQQEDSAVYLCASSPQGGSNEQFFGPGTRLTVL.

The chain couples TRBV19 to TRBJ1-1; 7 bases match TRBD1. The CDR3 contains 17 residues. Trimming at V came to 3 bases and at J to 6 bases, leaving 16 bases not matched to a gene. CDR1 and CDR2 from the germline V gene are LNHDA and SQIVND (reference sequence). CDR3 nucleotide sequence: TGTGCCAGTAGTATGGGTCAGGGGGTAAGTGTAGTCCCTGAAGCTTTCTTT. Translated: CASSMGQGVSVVPEAFF. The whole variable domain, remainder taken from reference TRBV19 and TRBJ1-1, is DGGITQSPKYLFRKEGQNVTLSCEQNLNHDAMYWYRQDPGQGLRLIYYSQIVNDFQKGDIAEGYSVSREKKESFPLTVTSAQKNPTAFYLCASSMGQGVSVVPEAFFGQGTRLTVV.

Here the CDR3 DNA reads TGTGCCAGCAGTCCACTAGGACAGCCCGATGGCTACACCTTC. The encoded protein is CASSPLGQPDGYTF. The gene calls are TRBV27 and TRBJ1-2; TRBD1 might be the D (6 bases). The length of the CDR3 is 14 residues. V was clipped by 5 bases and J by 6 bases, with 16 bases between them. The germline gives CDR1 MNHEY, CDR2 SMNVEV (reference sequence).

V is TRBV19 and J is TRBJ1-3; D is undetermined. CDR3 length: 16 amino acids. From germline, CDR1 is LNHDA and CDR2 SQIVND (reference sequence). The V end was cut by 1 base, the J end by 0 bases, with 10 bases between. Here the CDR3 DNA reads TGTGCCAGTAGTATAGGTCCCCAGAGCTCTGGAAACACCATATATTTT. This translates into CASSIGPQSSGNTIYF.

V usage is TRBV11-3 and J usage is TRBJ2-7; D is perhaps TRBD1 (5 bases). The CDR3 length is 14 residues. CDR1 is SGHNT, CDR2 YENEEA, per germline. V lost 5 bases, J lost 4 bases, and 15 bases lay in between. CDR3 region: CASSRSFQGYEQYF. CDR3 in DNA: TGTGCCAGCAGCCGTTCCTTTCAGGGATACGAGCAGTACTTC.

The rearrangement uses TRBV5-1 and TRBJ2-7; 7 nucleotides match TRBD1. V gave up 3 bases and J gave up 4 bases; unmatched junction bases: 37. The CDR3 has 24 amino acids. Germline-derived CDR1 and CDR2 are SGHRS and YFSETQ. CDR3 nucleotides: TGCGCCAGCAGCTCCCGGGTGGCCGAACAGGGGTCCTCTTCCGGGGTGAGTTTTGAGTACGAGCAGTACTTC. Translated, it gives CASSSRVAEQGSSSGVSFEYEQYF.

The rearrangement links TRBV11-1 to TRBJ2-3; D might be TRBD2 (6 bases). V lost 0 bases, J lost 0 bases, and 10 bases lay in between. CDR3 length: 16 amino acids. Germline V CDR1 and CDR2: SGHAT, FQDESV (reference sequence). CDR3 in amino acids: CASSLAGGSSTDTQYF. The CDR3 DNA reads as TGTGCCAGCAGCTTAGCGGGAGGATCTAGCACAGATACGCAGTATTTT.

This chain connects TRBV10-3 to TRBJ1-1; D is uncertain. Trimming stripped 10 bases from V and 5 bases from J, with 17 bases between. This CDR3 spans 13 amino acids. The germline gives CDR1 ENHRY, CDR2 SYGVKD. As DNA, the CDR3 is TGTGCCAACCGGCCAGCGTCGGGGACTGAAGCTTTCTTT. Amino acids: CANRPASGTEAFF.

J is TRBJ1-3 and V is TRBV11-2, with 7 bases fitting TRBD1. Looked up from germline, CDR1 is SGHAT and CDR2 is FQNNGV. V shed 3 bases, J shed 1 base, and the junction held 3 bases outside the gene matches. This CDR3 spans 15 amino acids. The CDR3 DNA reads as TGTGCCAGCAGCTTGACAGGGAAATCTGGAAACACCATATATTTT. This sequence encodes CASSLTGKSGNTIYF.

The chain joins TRBV10-3 to TRBJ1-5, with no clear D. Trimming pared 3 bases from V and 4 bases from J, leaving 10 bases between. Looked up from germline, CDR1 is ENHRY and CDR2 is SYGVKD. The CDR3 extends over 14 amino acids. CDR3 in amino acids: CAISDRRINQPQHF. The CDR3 DNA is TGTGCCATCAGTGACAGGCGGATAAATCAGCCCCAGCATTTT.

The chain links TRBV7-9 to TRBJ1-5; D uncertain. The germline CDR1 and CDR2 sequences are SEHNR and FQNEAQ (reference sequence). The V gene lost 5 bases and the J gene lost 2 bases, with 7 bases spanning the gap. CDR3 length: 13 amino acids. The CDR3 here is CASSPEGNQPQHF. The CDR3, as DNA: TGTGCCAGCAGCCCCGAGGGCAATCAGCCCCAGCATTTT. Supplemented by reference TRBV7-9 and TRBJ1-5, the full variable domain reads DTGVSQNPRHKITKRGQNVTFRCDPISEHNRLYWYRQTLGQGPEFLTYFQNEAQLEKSRLLSDRFSAERPKGSFSTLEIQRTEQGDSAMYLCASSPEGNQPQHFGDGTRLSIL.

The J gene is TRBJ1-5, the V gene TRBV30; 8 bases fit TRBD1. The length of the CDR3 is 15 residues. The germline V gene has CDR1 GTSNPN and CDR2 SVGIG (reference sequence). V lost 3 bases, J lost 1 base, and 5 bases stayed unmatched. CDR3 sequence (DNA): TGTGCCTGGAGCCAGGGGGCGGGCAGCAATCAGCCCCAGCATTTT. It yields the protein CAWSQGAGSNQPQHF.

For this clone: An end of the junction differs from the germline gene, which may be a read error. The CDR3 DNA sequence: TGTGCCAGCAGCTTAGAGTTGGGGAGCAGCCTCTTC. It is translated as CASSLELGSSLF. The chain uses TRBV7-8 and TRBJ2-7; D possibly corresponds to TRBD2 (5 bases). CDR3 length equals 12 residues. Looked up from germline, CDR1 is SGHVS and CDR2 is FQNEAQ.

The CDR3 DNA reads TGCGCCAGCAGCCAAGGACTATTGGCTTCAAACACTGAAGCTTTCTTT. Its protein is CASSQGLLASNTEAFF. This chain connects TRBV4-1 to TRBJ1-1, with unresolved D. V was pared by 1 base and J by 2 bases, with 14 bases between. CDR3 size: 16 residues. Germline CDR1 MGHRA, CDR2 YSYEKL.

J is TRBJ1-4 and V is TRBV2, with 7 bases fitting TRBD1. CDR3 length equals 14 residues. Germline CDR1 and CDR2: SNHLY and FYNNEI. The V and J ends lost 5 bases and 11 bases, in that order; junction bases with no gene match: 11. The CDR3 DNA follows: TGTGCCAGCAGTTGGACAGGCGCTACTCAGAAACTGTTTTTT. It yields the protein CASSWTGATQKLFF.

The rearrangement uses TRBV5-1 and TRBJ1-2; 9 nucleotides agree with TRBD1. The V gene's germline CDR1 is SGHRS and CDR2 YFSETQ. The junction had 6 bases not matched to a gene; V was cut back by 4 bases and J by 5 bases. This CDR3 comprises 14 residues. The CDR3 here is CASSPGTGLYGYTF. In nucleotides, the CDR3 is TGCGCCAGCAGCCCCGGGACAGGGCTATATGGCTACACCTTC. The full variable domain, rest sourced from reference TRBV5-1 and TRBJ1-2, is KAGVTQTPRYLIKTRGQQVTLSCSPISGHRSVSWYQQTPGQGLQFLFEYFSETQRNKGNFPGRFSGRQFSNSRSEMNVSTLELGDSALYLCASSPGTGLYGYTFGSGTRLTVV.

The chain uses TRBV27 and TRBJ2-7; tentative D call: TRBD2 (7 bases). Trimming left V 6 bases short and J 3 bases short, with 18 bases between. CDR1 and CDR2 (germline): MNHEY, SMNVEV (reference sequence). CDR3 length: 15 residues. The DNA for the CDR3 is TGTGCCAGCAGACATAGGGGGGGTGACCGCTACGAGCAGTACTTC. Protein sequence: CASRHRGGDRYEQYF.

This clone has just a few counts. J is TRBJ1-3 and V is TRBV7-9; TRBD1 matches at 9 bases. Germline V gives CDR1 SEHNR, CDR2 FQNEAQ (reference sequence). The CDR3 spans 15 residues. The V gene end was trimmed by 5 bases and the J gene end by 2 bases; junction bases not matched to a gene: 4. The CDR3 region has the DNA TGTGCCAGCAGCCCGCGACAGGGGGCTGGAAACACCATATATTTT. Its protein is CASSPRQGAGNTIYF.

The J gene is TRBJ1-2, the V gene TRBV28; D unresolved. This CDR3 is 13 amino acids long. CDR1 is MDHEN, CDR2 SYDVKM, per germline. The V and J ends lost 6 bases and 4 bases respectively, with 12 bases between them. This CDR3 reads CASRILRPYGYTF. The DNA for the CDR3 is TGTGCCAGCAGGATACTAAGGCCCTATGGCTACACCTTC.